This T cell receptor beta chain was profiled in a study of immune characterization of retroperitoneal liposarcoma. MiXCR, applied by TCRdb to the PCR reads, yields one record per CDR3 protein. The profile shows 5,500 to 8,000 distinct CDR3 sequences, roughly 29% of them singletons. Germline V gives CDR1 MNHNS, CDR2 SASEGT. The CDR3 loop spans 13 amino acids. Trimming removed 8 bases from V and 0 bases from J, with 8 bases in between. This clonotype was seen many times. This sequence joins TRBV6-1 and TRBJ2-1, with D uncertain. The TCR was taken from a female donor with retroperitoneal liposarcoma. The specimen sequenced was tumor tissue. The CDR3 DNA reads as TGTGCCAGCGCGATCGGCTCCTACAATGAGCAGTTCTTC. Encoded protein: CASAIGSYNEQFF.